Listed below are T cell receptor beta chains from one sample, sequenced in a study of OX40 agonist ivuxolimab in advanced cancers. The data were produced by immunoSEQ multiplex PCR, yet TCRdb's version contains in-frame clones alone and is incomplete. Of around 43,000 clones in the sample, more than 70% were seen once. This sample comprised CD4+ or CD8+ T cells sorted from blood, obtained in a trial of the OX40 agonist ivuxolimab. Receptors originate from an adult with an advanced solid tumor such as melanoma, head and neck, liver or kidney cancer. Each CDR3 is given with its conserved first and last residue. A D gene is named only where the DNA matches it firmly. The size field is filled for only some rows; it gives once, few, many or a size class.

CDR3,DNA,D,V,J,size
CASSSVTGTSGRVALYEQFF,TGTGCCAGCAGTTCCGTAACAGGGACTAGCGGGAGGGTTGCTTTGTATGAGCAGTTCTTC,TRBD2,TRBV27,TRBJ2-1,NA
CASSSGGLGPGNTIYF,TGTGCCAGCAGCTCAGGAGGCCTGGGGCCTGGAAACACCATATATTTT,NA,TRBV7-6,TRBJ1-3,NA
CASKAGSGSYNEQFF,TGCGCCAGCAAGGCCGGGAGTGGATCCTACAATGAGCAGTTCTTC,NA,TRBV10-2,TRBJ2-1,NA
CASSSLGDRALVTTF,TGTGCCAGCAGTTCGCTGGGGGACAGGGCTCTGGTTACGACCTTC,TRBD1,TRBV6-6,TRBJ1-2,NA
CASSGPGTGLLGTQYF,TGTGCCAGCAGTGGACCCGGGACAGGGCTCCTTGGTACGCAGTATTTT,TRBD1,TRBV2,TRBJ2-3,NA
CASSYLTGASYEQYF,TGTGCCAGCAGTTACTTGACAGGGGCCTCCTACGAGCAGTACTTC,TRBD1,TRBV6-6,TRBJ2-7,NA
CASSLDYEQYF,TGTGCCAGCAGCTTGGACTACGAGCAGTACTTC,NA,TRBV13,TRBJ2-7,NA
CASSLEDSQGSPLHF,TGTGCCAGCAGCCTAGAGGACAGCCAGGGTTCACCCCTCCACTTT,NA,TRBV7-9,TRBJ1-6,few
CASSPSSSDAGELFF,TGTGCCAGCAGCCCCTCCTCTAGCGACGCCGGGGAGCTGTTTTTT,NA,TRBV7-8,TRBJ2-2,NA
CASSGGTGYSPLHF,TGTGCCAGCAGTGGGGGGACAGGGTATTCACCCCTCCACTTT,TRBD1,TRBV25-1,TRBJ1-6,once
CASSSPDKAAYEQYF,TGTGCCAGCAGCTCCCCGGACAAGGCCGCCTACGAGCAGTACTTC,NA,TRBV7-9,TRBJ2-7,NA
CASRQALYKGEQFF,TGTGCCAGCAGACAAGCATTATATAAGGGGGAGCAGTTCTTC,NA,TRBV4-2,TRBJ2-1,NA